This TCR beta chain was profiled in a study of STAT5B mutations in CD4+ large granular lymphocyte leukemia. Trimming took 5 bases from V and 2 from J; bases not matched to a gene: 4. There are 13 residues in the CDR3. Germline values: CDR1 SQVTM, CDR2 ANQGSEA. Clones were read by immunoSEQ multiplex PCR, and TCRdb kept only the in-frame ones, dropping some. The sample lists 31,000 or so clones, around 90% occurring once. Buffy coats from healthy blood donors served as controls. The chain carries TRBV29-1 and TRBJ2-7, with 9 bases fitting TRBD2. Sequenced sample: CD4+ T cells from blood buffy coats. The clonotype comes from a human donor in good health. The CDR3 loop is CSVTPSGAYEQYF. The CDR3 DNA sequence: TGCAGCGTTACCCCTAGCGGGGCCTACGAGCAGTACTTC.